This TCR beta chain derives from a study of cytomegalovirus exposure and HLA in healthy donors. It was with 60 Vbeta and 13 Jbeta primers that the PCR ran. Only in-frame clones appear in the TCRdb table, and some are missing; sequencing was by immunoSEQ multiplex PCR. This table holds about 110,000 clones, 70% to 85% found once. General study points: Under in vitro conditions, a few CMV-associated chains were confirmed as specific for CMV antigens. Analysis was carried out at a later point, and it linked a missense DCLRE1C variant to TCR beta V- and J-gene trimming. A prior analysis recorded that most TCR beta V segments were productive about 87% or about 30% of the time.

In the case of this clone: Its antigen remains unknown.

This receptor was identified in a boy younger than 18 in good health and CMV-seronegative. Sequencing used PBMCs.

This CDR3 is CATRDRNSYEQYF. CDR3 bases: TGTGCCACCCGGGACAGAAACTCCTACGAGCAGTACTTC. The gene calls are TRBV27 and TRBJ2-7; TRBD1 matches 7 bases. CDR1 MNHEY and CDR2 SMNVEV come from the germline V gene (reference sequence). J was trimmed by 0 bases and V by 10 bases; bases with no gene match: 6. The length of the CDR3 is 13 residues.